This entry lists 7 T cell receptor beta chains sequenced from one sample in a study of a mutant IDH1 vaccine in newly diagnosed glioma. The data were produced by immunoSEQ multiplex PCR, yet TCRdb's version contains in-frame clones alone and is incomplete. The repertoire has 55,000 to 70,000 clones, more than 65% of them found once; the top ten carry 8.2%. The sample's time point: baseline, week 1 (first vaccination visit). Treatment defined: pre-vaccination baseline after standard-of-care therapy. The sequencing here drew on PBMCs, taken from a glioma patient treated with radiotherapy, temozolomide or both. These receptors originate from a man between 45 and 60 years old with glioma.

As for this clone: This may be a read error, as it is one base from a much larger clone. The CDR3 sequence: CASSFDRTNTEAFF. CDR3 coding DNA: TGTGCCAGCAGCTTCGATAGGACGAACACTGAAGCTTTCTTT. This chain joins TRBV7-2 and TRBJ1-1; unclear D gene. Germline values: CDR1 SGHTA, CDR2 FQGNSA. The CDR3 runs 14 residues. The V end was cut by 3 bases, the J end by 1 base, with 9 bases between.

V usage is TRBV29-1 and J usage is TRBJ2-1; 7 bases are shared with TRBD1. Germline V CDR1 and CDR2: SQVTM, ANQGSEA. The CDR3 extends over 15 amino acids. V trimming: 7 bases; J trimming: 1 base; junction bases outside the gene matches: 10. The CDR3 region has the DNA TGCAGCGCTCAACATTTACAGGGGTCCTACAATGAGCAGTTCTTC. It encodes CSAQHLQGSYNEQFF.

This sequence joins TRBV30 and TRBJ2-5; 8 bases map to TRBD2. This CDR3 has 17 residues. Germline-derived CDR1 and CDR2 are GTSNPN and SVGIG (reference sequence). The junction had 14 bases not matched to a gene; V was cut back by 0 bases and J by 5 bases. CDR3 DNA sequence: TGTGCCTGGAGTGTAAATTGGCGCAGCGGGGGTTCGGAGACCCAGTACTTC. It codes for CAWSVNWRSGGSETQYF.

The rearrangement links TRBV7-6 to TRBJ1-2; D gene uncertain. The germline V gene has CDR1 SGHVS and CDR2 FNYEAQ. The ends were cut back, 5 bases at V and 4 bases at J, with 14 bases in the middle. The CDR3 is made up of 14 amino acids. CDR3 sequence: CASSPGWSGYGYTF. The CDR3 bases are TGTGCCAGCAGCCCTGGGTGGAGTGGCTATGGCTACACCTTC. The full variable domain, rest sourced from reference TRBV7-6 and TRBJ1-2, is GAGVSQSPRYKVTKRGQDVALRCDPISGHVSLYWYRQALGQGPEFLTYFNYEAQQDKSGLPNDRFSAERPEGSISTLTIQRTEQRDSAMYRCASSPGWSGYGYTFGSGTRLTVV.

A word on this clone: Within the sample, other DNA sequences also encode this same CDR3. The V and J genes are TRBV29-1 and TRBJ1-1, with D unclear. The length of the CDR3 is 12 residues. The germline gives CDR1 SQVTM, CDR2 ANQGSEA. V was cut by 6 bases and J by 1 base, with 9 bases left in between. The CDR3 region has the DNA TGCAGCGTAGGTTCTCCGAACACTGAAGCTTTCTTT. Amino acids: CSVGSPNTEAFF.

V usage is TRBV7-2 and J usage is TRBJ2-5, with TRBD2 matching over 9 bases. Germline values: CDR1 SGHTA, CDR2 FQGNSA. V shed 9 bases, J shed 5 bases, and the junction held 13 bases outside the gene matches. This CDR3 has 15 residues. CDR3 protein: CASARGGQPGETQYF. For the CDR3, the DNA is TGTGCCAGTGCGCGGGGGGGCCAACCCGGGGAGACCCAGTACTTC.

This chain connects TRBV5-1 to TRBJ1-3, with a tentative D call TRBD1 (5 bases). Trimming pared 1 base from V and 4 bases from J, leaving 9 bases between. CDR1 SGHRS and CDR2 YFSETQ come from the germline V gene. The CDR3 is 14 amino acids. This CDR3 is CASSLTTVGNTIYF. CDR3 DNA sequence: TGCGCCAGCAGCTTGACGACAGTCGGAAACACCATATATTTT.